Listed here are 22 T cell receptor beta chains from one sample, sequenced in a study of blood T cell repertoires in COVID-19. The data were produced by immunoSEQ multiplex PCR, yet TCRdb's version contains in-frame clones alone and is incomplete. The sample has under 85,000 clones, approximately 91% seen once; the top ten hold 10% to 15%. The sample comprised peripheral blood. The source is an older man with active or convalescent COVID-19.

This chain joins TRBV19 and TRBJ1-2, with 11 bases identical to TRBD1. The CDR3 totals 16 residues. Germline lookup yields CDR1 LNHDA and CDR2 SQIVND (reference sequence). The V gene end was trimmed by 5 bases and the J gene end by 2 bases; junction bases not matched to a gene: 7. The CDR3 bases are TGTGCCAGTAGTGGCTCAGGACAGGGGGCGAACTATGGCTACACCTTC. Protein: CASSGSGQGANYGYTF.

The chain uses TRBV30 and TRBJ2-1; possible D gene TRBD1, 6 bases. CDR1 is GTSNPN and CDR2 is SVGIG in the germline V gene (reference sequence). This CDR3 has 11 residues. With 2 bases removed from V and 10 bases from J, the gap between germline ends came to 9 bases. In DNA form, the CDR3 reads TGTGCCTGGAGTCTAGGGGGAGAGCAGTTCTTC. Translation: CAWSLGGEQFF.

This sequence joins TRBV24-1 and TRBJ1-2, with D unresolved. Germline-derived CDR1 and CDR2 are KGHDR and SFDVKD. CDR3 length equals 13 residues. Between the trimmed V and J ends, which lost 1 base and 0 bases, there was a span of 2 bases. The CDR3 protein is CATSDFTNYGYTF. CDR3 coding DNA: TGTGCCACCAGTGATTTTACTAACTATGGCTACACCTTC.

This clone was counted once. The rearrangement links TRBV27 to TRBJ2-1; D is unclear. Germline V CDR1 and CDR2: MNHEY, SMNVEV (reference sequence). The CDR3 is 15 residues long. V lost 5 bases, J lost 0 bases, and 11 bases lay in between. The DNA for the CDR3 is TGTGCCAGCAGTCGAATACAGTCCTCCTACAATGAGCAGTTCTTC. It yields the protein CASSRIQSSYNEQFF.

There are a few counts of this clone. The rearrangement uses TRBV13 and TRBJ2-1; D is possibly TRBD1 (6 bases). Germline V gene data show CDR1 as PRHDT and CDR2 as FYEKMQ (reference sequence). The V gene lost 3 bases and the J gene lost 14 bases, with 11 bases spanning the gap. This CDR3 is 11 amino acids long. The CDR3 is CASSFSGVEFF. The CDR3 DNA reads as TGTGCCAGCAGCTTTTCAGGGGTTGAGTTCTTC.

Only one count was recorded for this clone. The chain links TRBV5-4 to TRBJ1-4, with D maybe TRBD1 (6 bases). The CDR3 has 15 amino acids. Germline values: CDR1 SGHNT, CDR2 YYREEE (reference sequence). Trimming shortened V by 1 base and J by 6 bases, and 13 bases separated the two germline ends. CDR3 in amino acids: CASSLWPEGDEKLFF. Here the CDR3 DNA reads TGTGCCAGCAGCTTGTGGCCCGAGGGGGATGAAAAACTGTTTTTT.

This clone was counted a single time. The chain recombines TRBV18 with TRBJ2-2, with 7 bases lining up with TRBD1. This CDR3 has 19 amino acids. The junction had 15 bases not matched to a gene; V was cut back by 0 bases and J by 5 bases. Per germline, CDR1 KGHSH and CDR2 LQKENI. DNA for the CDR3: TGTGCCAGCTCACCACCTTCCGGCAGGGGGTCTTTGGGGACCGGGGAGCTGTTTTTT. This codes for CASSPPSGRGSLGTGELFF.

The CDR3: CASSPGTELTEAFF. The CDR3 DNA is TGTGCCAGCAGCCCTGGGACAGAACTCACTGAAGCTTTCTTT. This chain joins TRBV7-2 and TRBJ1-1, with TRBD1 identical over 7 bases. The CDR3 sequence is 14 residues long. V was pared by 5 bases and J by 4 bases, with 7 bases of the junction left unmatched. Germline V gene sequence: CDR1 SGHTA, CDR2 FQGNSA.

The rearrangement links TRBV9 to TRBJ1-1; D is unresolved. V lost 0 bases, J lost 3 bases, and 6 bases lay in between. The CDR3 has 13 amino acids. CDR1 SGDLS and CDR2 YYNGEE come from the germline V gene. The chain's CDR3 is CASSVDRYTEAFF. In DNA form, the CDR3 reads TGTGCCAGCAGCGTAGACAGATACACTGAAGCTTTCTTT.

The CDR3 DNA reads TGTGCCAGCACGGGACAGGGAGGTTATGGCTACACCTTC. Residues: CASTGQGGYGYTF. The chain joins TRBV7-9 to TRBJ1-2, with 9 bases aligning to TRBD1. Looked up from germline, CDR1 is SEHNR and CDR2 is FQNEAQ (reference sequence). The CDR3 totals 13 residues. Germline trimming cut 7 bases from V and 5 bases from J; bases unmatched to any gene: 5.

V is TRBV4-2 and J is TRBJ1-2; D might be TRBD1 (6 bases). From germline, CDR1 is LGHNA and CDR2 YNFKEQ. CDR3 length: 15 residues. Trimming removed 0 bases at V and 4 bases at J, with 12 bases between. CDR3 sequence (DNA): TGTGCCAGCAGCCAAGATTGGGGAGGGGGCTATGGCTACACCTTC. Translating gives CASSQDWGGGYGYTF.

The V and J genes are TRBV7-2 and TRBJ2-1, with TRBD2 identical over 7 bases. Trimming at V came to 1 base and at J to 3 bases, leaving 6 bases not matched to a gene. Germline V lookup: CDR1 SGHTA, CDR2 FQGNSA. The CDR3 extends over 16 amino acids. This CDR3 reads CASSLGGGSYYNEQFF. CDR3 sequence (DNA): TGTGCCAGCAGCTTAGGGGGGGGAAGTTACTACAATGAGCAGTTCTTC.

V usage is TRBV12-3 or TRBV12-4 and J usage is TRBJ1-1; D might be TRBD1 (5 bases). This CDR3 region has 13 residues. The germline V and J ends were trimmed by 7 bases and 4 bases, with 13 bases remaining between them. The CDR3 loop is CASTTRRGTEAFF. CDR3 in DNA: TGTGCCAGCACTACAAGGAGGGGCACTGAAGCTTTCTTT.

The rearrangement links TRBV24-1 to TRBJ2-3; 11 positions agree with TRBD2. V dropped 3 bases and J dropped 4; count of bases not matched to a gene: 5. The CDR3 totals 16 residues. Germline V CDR1 and CDR2: KGHDR, SFDVKD. The CDR3 is CATSDALAGGPDTQYF. The CDR3 DNA follows: TGTGCCACCAGTGATGCCCTAGCGGGGGGTCCAGATACGCAGTATTTT.

This clone was observed a few times. This chain uses TRBV18 with TRBJ1-1; perhaps TRBD1 as D (5 bases). The CDR3 length is 16 residues. With 3 bases removed from V and 1 base from J, the gap between germline ends came to 15 bases. Germline assignment: CDR1 KGHSH and CDR2 LQKENI. The CDR3 nucleotides read TGTGCCAGCTCACCCCCTAGCGTGGGGACGAACACTGAAGCTTTCTTT. This translates into CASSPPSVGTNTEAFF. Supplemented by reference TRBV18 and TRBJ1-1, the full variable domain reads NAGVMQNPRHLVRRRGQEARLRCSPMKGHSHVYWYRQLPEEGLKFMVYLQKENIIDESGMPKERFSAEFPKEGPSILRIQQVVRGDSAAYFCASSPPSVGTNTEAFFGQGTRLTVV.

The V call is TRBV7-9, the J call TRBJ1-2; 7 nucleotides match TRBD1. Per the germline V gene, CDR1 is SEHNR and CDR2 is FQNEAQ (reference sequence). Germline trimming cut 7 bases from V and 2 bases from J; bases unmatched to any gene: 10. The CDR3 has 15 residues. The DNA for the CDR3 is TGTGCCAGCACCTATCCGGGACAGCAGAACTATGGCTACACCTTC. Translated, it gives CASTYPGQQNYGYTF.

The V and J genes are TRBV7-8 and TRBJ2-5; 9 positions agree with TRBD2. Germline V CDR1 and CDR2: SGHVS, FQNEAQ. J lost 1 base, V lost 5 bases, and 20 bases had no gene match. The CDR3 is made up of 20 amino acids. Here the CDR3 reads CASSPASRGGAQFVQETQYF. The CDR3 coding sequence is TGTGCCAGCAGCCCAGCTTCTCGCGGGGGGGCCCAATTCGTCCAAGAGACCCAGTACTTC.

This clone occurred once. The rearrangement links TRBV6-5 to TRBJ1-6, with no clear D. The V and J ends lost 8 bases and 13 bases respectively, with 15 bases between them. The germline V gene encodes CDR1 MNHEY and CDR2 SVGAGI. CDR3 length: 12 amino acids. The CDR3 DNA reads TGTGCCAGCCGAGCCTCTCCGGGGCCCCTCCACTTT. This sequence encodes CASRASPGPLHF.

This clone was seen more than once but under ten times. This chain joins TRBV30 and TRBJ2-1, with D perhaps matching TRBD1 (6 bases). Germline loops: CDR1 GTSNPN, CDR2 SVGIG (reference sequence). CDR3 length: 15 residues. The V gene lost 0 bases and the J gene lost 3 bases, with 12 bases spanning the gap. CDR3 coding DNA: TGTGCCTGGAGTGTAGGGCCAGGGGTCTACAATGAGCAGTTCTTC. Translation gives CAWSVGPGVYNEQFF.

This sequence joins TRBV2 and TRBJ1-5; unclear D gene. With 4 bases removed from V and 4 bases from J, the gap between germline ends came to 11 bases. The CDR3 extends over 14 amino acids. Germline V gene lookup returns CDR1 SNHLY and CDR2 FYNNEI. The CDR3 coding sequence is TGTGCCAGCAGTGTAGTCGGGGATAATCAGCCCCAGCATTTT. As protein: CASSVVGDNQPQHF.

This clone was counted a single time. The V call is TRBV3-1 (or the pseudogene TRBV3-2), the J call TRBJ1-2, with 7 positions matching TRBD1. CDR3 length equals 16 residues. The V gene end was trimmed by 2 bases and the J gene end by 3 bases; junction bases not matched to a gene: 9. The germline V gene has CDR1 LGHDT and CDR2 YNNKEL (reference sequence). The CDR3 here is CASSQSRGQGHYGYTF. The CDR3 DNA sequence: TGTGCCAGCAGCCAATCGAGGGGGCAGGGGCACTATGGCTACACCTTC.

The chain is built from TRBV7-2 and TRBJ1-1; 8 positions agree with TRBD1. V dropped 5 bases and J dropped 0; count of bases not matched to a gene: 5. Germline CDR1 and CDR2: SGHTA and FQGNSA. The CDR3 runs to 15 residues. The CDR3 protein is CASSPQGVMNTEAFF. For the CDR3, the DNA is TGTGCCAGCAGCCCACAGGGGGTTATGAACACTGAAGCTTTCTTT.